The rows below give T cell receptor beta chains drawn from one sample of a study of cytotoxic CD8 clonotypes in ibrutinib-treated CLL. The data were produced by immunoSEQ multiplex PCR, yet TCRdb's version contains in-frame clones alone and is incomplete. The sample includes some 300,000 clones, about 80% seen only once; the top ten take approximately 7%. This sample comprised PBMCs, obtained before ibrutinib treatment. Source of these receptors: a human donor with chronic lymphocytic leukemia. CDR3s include the opening cysteine and the closing phenylalanine or tryptophan. D genes are given only for firm matches. Expanded clones get a size class; other rows say once, few or many, or leave the size out.

size,D,V,J,DNA,CDR3
few,TRBD2,TRBV27,TRBJ2-7,TGTGCCAGCAGTTTACGACGGGAGGGCTACGAGCAGTACTTC,CASSLRREGYEQYF
-,TRBD1,TRBV19,TRBJ1-2,TGTGCCAGTAGTACGCGGGACAGGGAGAACTATGGCTACACCTTC,CASSTRDRENYGYTF
few,TRBD2,TRBV5-1,TRBJ2-1,TGCGCCAGCAGCTTGGGGCTAGCGGGAGTAAATGAGCAGTTCTTC,CASSLGLAGVNEQFF
-,TRBD2,TRBV4-3,TRBJ2-2,TGCGCCAGCAGCCAAGTCACGGCGGGAGACGGGGAGCTGTTTTTT,CASSQVTAGDGELFF
-,-,TRBV28,TRBJ1-2,TGTGCCAGCAGTTTTAAGGGGGGGGACTATGGCTACACCTTC,CASSFKGGDYGYTF
few,TRBD1,TRBV11-3,TRBJ2-7,TGTGCCAGCAGTTGGGACAGGAGGGACGAGCAGTACTTC,CASSWDRRDEQYF
-,TRBD2,TRBV2,TRBJ2-2,TGTGCCAGCAGGCAGACTAGCGGGGCGAACACCGGGGAGCTGTTTTTT,CASRQTSGANTGELFF
once,-,TRBV7-9,TRBJ2-3,TGTGCCAGCAGCTCCAGACTAGACCCGGGGTATTTT,CASSSRLDPGYF
-,-,TRBV6-4,TRBJ2-1,TGTGCCAGCAGTGACTCGTTCGGTGAGCAGTTCTTC,CASSDSFGEQFF
-,TRBD2,TRBV4-2,TRBJ2-6,TGTGCCAGCAGCCCGGGGGGTGCCGGGGCCAACGTCCTGACTTTC,CASSPGGAGANVLTF
-,TRBD1,TRBV18,TRBJ1-2,TGTGCCAGCTCACCACCGTTAGCAGGGGGTGGCTACACCTTC,CASSPPLAGGGYTF
-,TRBD1,TRBV13,TRBJ1-4,TGTGCCAGCAGCTACCGGACAGGTTTTGGAAAACTGTTTTTT,CASSYRTGFGKLFF
-,-,TRBV30,TRBJ1-2,TGTGCCTGGACCGGGACATTAAACTATGGCTACACCTTC,CAWTGTLNYGYTF
-,-,TRBV30,TRBJ1-3,TGTGCCTGGAGTGGGTCTGGAAACACCATATATTTT,CAWSGSGNTIYF
-,-,TRBV5-4,TRBJ1-3,TGTGCCAGCAGCTTGGAAGGGGGTTATGGAAACACCATATATTTT,CASSLEGGYGNTIYF
-,TRBD2,TRBV6-6,TRBJ2-1,TGTGCCAGCATCCCGGGACTAGCCTACAATGAGCAGTTCTTC,CASIPGLAYNEQFF
-,-,TRBV29-1,TRBJ1-1,TGCAGCGTTGGAAAGACAGCATTTTCCGGGGAAGCTTTCTTT,CSVGKTAFSGEAFF